This is a list of T cell receptor beta chains from one sample in a study of T cell changes during pregnancy in multiple sclerosis. The table came from immunoSEQ multiplex PCR; TCRdb's copy has only in-frame clones and leaves some out. Of 40,000 or so clones in the sample, about 92% are singletons; the top ten hold about 0.6%. The sample in question was CD4+ T cells from peripheral blood mononuclear cells, obtained in the third trimester of pregnancy. Receptors were obtained from a female donor with multiple sclerosis, enrolled in a pregnancy study. Each CDR3 is given with its conserved first and last residue. Each record gives: clone size, D gene, V gene, J gene, CDR3 DNA, CDR3 protein. D genes are given only for firm matches. Some rows have no size entry. The others give once, few or many, or a class for an expanded clone.

>-|TRBD2|TRBV7-3|TRBJ2-5
TGTGCCAGCAGCTTAAGTTTTAGCGGGAGCATTGAGACCCAGTACTTC
CASSLSFSGSIETQYF
>-|-|TRBV19|TRBJ1-3
TGTGCCAGTAGTATAGGGCTGATCTCTGGAAACACCATATATTTT
CASSIGLISGNTIYF
>-|TRBD1|TRBV19|TRBJ2-5
TGTGCCAGTAGTTCCCGGACAGGGCGAGGAGAGACCCAGTACTTC
CASSSRTGRGETQYF
>-|-|TRBV20-1|TRBJ2-7
TGCAGTGCTGGGCTCCAATACGAGCAGTACTTC
CSAGLQYEQYF
>-|TRBD2|TRBV15|TRBJ2-7
TGTGCCACCAGACGAGACGGGACTAGCTCAAGTGAGCAGTACTTC
CATRRDGTSSSEQYF
>-|TRBD1|TRBV6-1|TRBJ2-7
TGTGCCAGCAGTTTCAACCGGGACAGGGTCAACGAGCAGTACTTC
CASSFNRDRVNEQYF
>-|-|TRBV4-1|TRBJ2-1
TGCGCCAGCAGCCAACTCTTAGGGGTCCACAATGAGCAGTTCTTC
CASSQLLGVHNEQFF
>-|TRBD1|TRBV5-4|TRBJ2-7
TGTGCCAGCAGCCCGTCCCCGGGACAGGGGACCTACGAGCAGTACTTC
CASSPSPGQGTYEQYF
>-|TRBD2|TRBV10-3|TRBJ2-1
TGTGCCACCGGGGAGTTAGCGGGGGGTATTGAGCAGTTCTTC
CATGELAGGIEQFF
>once|TRBD2|TRBV19|TRBJ2-7
TGTGCCAGTAGTATAGGAGCGGGAGGTCCCTACGAGCAGTACTTC
CASSIGAGGPYEQYF
>-|-|TRBV4-3|TRBJ2-7
TGCGCCAGCAGCCCTGCTGCCGGGGAAGGATACGAGCAGTACTTC
CASSPAAGEGYEQYF
>-|-|TRBV14|TRBJ2-5
TGTGCCAGCAGCCCGGGGCCCAAGGACCGGCGGGGGACCCAGTACTTC
CASSPGPKDRRGTQYF
>-|-|TRBV6-1|TRBJ2-5
TGTGCCAGCAGTGAGGTGACAGGCGCGTGGAAGACCCAGTACTTC
CASSEVTGAWKTQYF
>-|TRBD2|TRBV11-3|TRBJ2-3
TGTGCCAGCAGCCCGGGACTAGCGGGGACGGGAGATACGCAGTATTTT
CASSPGLAGTGDTQYF
>-|-|TRBV19|TRBJ1-5
TGTGCCAGCTCAACTAGCCCTATAACATTGCCCCAGCATTTT
CASSTSPITLPQHF
>-|TRBD2|TRBV2|TRBJ2-7
TGTGCCAGTAGAGCGGGGGCCCTCTACGAGCAGTACTTC
CASRAGALYEQYF
>-|TRBD1|TRBV7-6|TRBJ1-4
TGTGCCAGCAGCTTAACCGGGACAGGGGAAAAACTGTTTTTT
CASSLTGTGEKLFF
>-|-|TRBV18|TRBJ2-7
TGTGCCAGCTCACCAGAAGCGCGGCAGTACTTC
CASSPEARQYF
>-|TRBD2|TRBV5-1|TRBJ2-6
TGCGCCAGCAGCCAGGGACTAGCGGGGGTCTCTGGGGCCAACGTCCTGACTTTC
CASSQGLAGVSGANVLTF
>once|-|TRBV9|TRBJ2-5
TGTGCCAGCAGCATCGGACAGTCGGGAGAGACCCAGTACTTC
CASSIGQSGETQYF
>-|-|TRBV10-3|TRBJ2-7
TGTGCCATCGGAGGACCCACCGGGAGCACTAATTCCTACGAGCAGTACTTC
CAIGGPTGSTNSYEQYF
>once|TRBD1|TRBV23-1|TRBJ2-1
TGCGCCAGTATAGAGACTCCAACAGGGGGCGCGAACAATGAGCAGTTCTTC
CASIETPTGGANNEQFF
>few|TRBD2|TRBV4-3|TRBJ2-3
TGCGCCAGCAGCCGAGGAGGAGCGGGGGGATCAGATACGCAGTATTTT
CASSRGGAGGSDTQYF
>-|-|TRBV21-1|TRBJ1-5
TGTGCCAGCAGCAAACCCTTCGACCGGGACAGGCCCAATCAGCCCCAGCATTTT
CASSKPFDRDRPNQPQHF